These 19 T cell receptor beta chains came from one sample sequenced in a study of beta chain features in type 1 diabetes. What was sequenced were expressed TCRB transcripts, since all of the isolated RNA had been reverse transcribed. Sequencing was performed with immunoSEQ multiplex PCR; in TCRdb, only in-frame clones are kept and a portion is missing. Of about 180,000 clones listed, about 13% were seen once; the top ten hold 0.5% to 0.75%. What was sequenced was central memory CD4+ T cells from blood. Receptors were obtained from a woman aged 18-30 years in good health.

This clone was recorded a few times. The rearrangement links TRBV7-2 to TRBJ2-3, with 10 bases identical to TRBD2. V shed 5 bases and J 3 bases; nucleotides not matched to a gene: 8. The CDR3 totals 16 residues. The germline V gene encodes CDR1 SGHTA and CDR2 FQGNSA. CDR3 nucleotides: TGTGCCAGCAGCCGTGCTAGCGGGAGAACGACAGATACGCAGTATTTT. Amino acids: CASSRASGRTTDTQYF. Filled out from reference TRBV7-2 and TRBJ2-3, the complete variable domain reads GAGVSQSPSNKVTEKGKDVELRCDPISGHTALYWYRQSLGQGLEFLIYFQGNSAPDKSGLPSDRFSAERTGGSVSTLTIQRTQQEDSAVYLCASSRASGRTTDTQYFGPGTRLTVL.

The chain joins TRBV7-3 to TRBJ2-1, with D perhaps matching TRBD2 (6 bases). Germline V lookup: CDR1 SGHTA, CDR2 FQGTGA. The CDR3 is 13 amino acids. Trimming removed 5 bases from V and 10 bases from J, with 15 bases in between. The CDR3 protein is CASSPGRSGEQFF. CDR3 DNA sequence: TGTGCCAGCAGCCCCGGGAGATCCGGGGAGCAGTTCTTC. The complete variable domain, with remaining parts taken from reference TRBV7-3 and TRBJ2-1, reads GAGVSQTPSNKVTEKGKYVELRCDPISGHTALYWYRQSLGQGPEFLIYFQGTGAADDSGLPNDRFFAVRPEGSVSTLKIQRTERGDSAVYLCASSPGRSGEQFFGPGTRLTVL.

This clone was seen more than once but under ten times. The J gene is TRBJ2-3, the V gene TRBV18; TRBD1 is a possible D gene (6 bases). CDR1 is KGHSH, CDR2 LQKENI, per germline. V was cut by 4 bases and J by 2 bases, with 7 bases left in between. This CDR3 is built from 13 residues. The CDR3 DNA reads TGTGCCAGCTCACAGGGACACACAGATACGCAGTATTTT. It translates to CASSQGHTDTQYF.

The chain is built from TRBV7-2 and TRBJ2-1, with D tentatively TRBD2 (5 bases). In germline, CDR1 is SGHTA, CDR2 FQGNSA. The germline V and J ends were trimmed by 6 bases and 8 bases, with 20 bases remaining between them. The CDR3 consists of 15 residues. The DNA of the CDR3 is TGTGCCAGCAGGCCAAGGCTGGCGGGTGGCGATGAGCAGTTCTTC. Amino acid sequence: CASRPRLAGGDEQFF. Variable domain in full (rest from reference TRBV7-2 and TRBJ2-1): GAGVSQSPSNKVTEKGKDVELRCDPISGHTALYWYRQSLGQGLEFLIYFQGNSAPDKSGLPSDRFSAERTGGSVSTLTIQRTQQEDSAVYLCASRPRLAGGDEQFFGPGTRLTVL.

V is TRBV29-1 and J is TRBJ1-2; D is unclear. Germline CDR1 SQVTM, CDR2 ANQGSEA. Trimming cost V 4 bases and J 2 bases, with 8 bases left between them. This CDR3 is built from 12 residues. CDR3 coding DNA: TGCAGCGTTGTTGGGCCCAACTATGGCTACACCTTC. Protein: CSVVGPNYGYTF.

The rearrangement links TRBV4-1 to TRBJ1-3; D possibly corresponds to TRBD1 (6 bases). Germline CDR1 reads MGHRA; CDR2 reads YSYEKL. V shed 0 bases and J shed 2 bases, with 11 bases lying between them. The CDR3 is 16 residues long. The chain's CDR3 is CASSQEARTAGNTIYF. CDR3 DNA: TGCGCCAGCAGCCAAGAAGCCAGGACAGCTGGAAACACCATATATTTT.

The chain couples TRBV25-1 to TRBJ2-7; 9 bases match TRBD2. J gave up 3 bases and V 2 bases, and 5 bases lay outside the gene matches. Germline CDR1 reads MGHDK; CDR2 reads SYGVNS. The CDR3 runs 15 residues. The chain's CDR3 is CASSERLADDYEQYF. The CDR3 DNA reads as TGTGCCAGCAGTGAACGACTAGCGGACGACTACGAGCAGTACTTC.

Only a few counts were recorded for this clone. The identical CDR3 is also encoded by other nucleotide sequences in the sample. The chain links TRBV18 to TRBJ1-5; the match to TRBD1 covers 10 bases. V lost 6 bases to trimming and J lost 5 bases; unmatched junction nucleotides: 4. This CDR3 spans 14 amino acids. Germline CDR1 is KGHSH and CDR2 is LQKENI. CDR3 sequence: CASSETGGDQPQHF. Written as DNA, the CDR3 is TGTGCCAGCTCGGAGACAGGGGGCGATCAGCCCCAGCATTTT.

This sequence joins TRBV18 and TRBJ1-5, with D perhaps matching TRBD1 (6 bases). V was clipped by 3 bases and J by 4 bases, with 16 bases between them. This CDR3 has 16 residues. Germline values: CDR1 KGHSH, CDR2 LQKENI. The CDR3 DNA reads as TGTGCCAGCTCACCGTCTCAGAAAGGGGGTAATCAGCCCCAGCATTTT. It specifies CASSPSQKGGNQPQHF.

This clone was found a few times. The rearrangement uses TRBV28 and TRBJ2-7, with a possible D match to TRBD1 (5 bases). The length of the CDR3 is 13 residues. The ends were cut back, 5 bases at V and 4 bases at J, with 12 bases in the middle. The germline V gene has CDR1 MDHEN and CDR2 SYDVKM. As DNA, the CDR3 is TGTGCCAGCAGTCCGACAGCAGGATACGAGCAGTACTTC. It codes for CASSPTAGYEQYF.

This clone was seen only a few times. The chain has TRBV19 and TRBJ1-5; 8 nucleotides line up with TRBD1. Germline values: CDR1 LNHDA, CDR2 SQIVND (reference sequence). The junction had 10 bases not matched to a gene; V was cut back by 5 bases and J by 4 bases. The CDR3 sequence is 16 residues long. As DNA, the CDR3 is TGTGCCAGTAGTCTACTCGGACAGGGAGCTAATCAGCCCCAGCATTTT. This codes for CASSLLGQGANQPQHF.

The gene calls are TRBV29-1 and TRBJ1-3; 10 nucleotides line up with TRBD1. This CDR3 has 17 residues. The V segment lost 7 bases and the J segment 10 bases; nucleotides outside the gene matches: 22. Germline assignment: CDR1 SQVTM and CDR2 ANQGSEA. The CDR3 protein is CSALSPGQGTLGGTIYF. CDR3 DNA: TGCAGCGCTTTATCTCCGGGACAGGGGACACTTGGTGGTACCATATATTTT.

This clone was observed a handful of times. J is TRBJ1-2 and V is TRBV7-3; 8 nucleotides align to TRBD1. J lost 2 bases, V lost 4 bases, and 12 bases had no gene match. The CDR3 consists of 17 residues. Germline V gene lookup returns CDR1 SGHTA and CDR2 FQGTGA. The CDR3 here is CASSWTGSGRLNYGYTF. DNA for the CDR3: TGTGCCAGCAGCTGGACAGGGAGCGGAAGACTAAACTATGGCTACACCTTC. The whole variable domain, remainder taken from reference TRBV7-3 and TRBJ1-2, is GAGVSQTPSNKVTEKGKYVELRCDPISGHTALYWYRQSLGQGPEFLIYFQGTGAADDSGLPNDRFFAVRPEGSVSTLKIQRTERGDSAVYLCASSWTGSGRLNYGYTFGSGTRLTVV.

The chain couples TRBV5-1 to TRBJ2-5, with 7 bases aligning to TRBD2. The V gene's germline CDR1 is SGHRS and CDR2 YFSETQ. J lost 1 base, V lost 5 bases, and 8 bases had no gene match. The CDR3 is 15 amino acids. The CDR3 protein is CASSGNAGAQETQYF. CDR3 DNA sequence: TGCGCCAGCAGTGGAAACGCGGGAGCCCAAGAGACCCAGTACTTC.

This clone has more than one count but fewer than ten. The chain combines TRBV9 with TRBJ1-3; D gene ambiguous. Germline assignment: CDR1 SGDLS and CDR2 YYNGEE. The ends were cut back, 0 bases at V and 1 base at J, with 5 bases in the middle. This CDR3 region has 14 residues. The CDR3 DNA sequence: TGTGCCAGCAGCGTAGATCTATCTGGAAACACCATATATTTT. It specifies CASSVDLSGNTIYF. Full variable domain (outside the CDR3, taken from reference TRBV9 and TRBJ1-3): DSGVTQTPKHLITATGQRVTLRCSPRSGDLSVYWYQQSLDQGLQFLIQYYNGEERAKGNILERFSAQQFPDLHSELNLSSLELGDSALYFCASSVDLSGNTIYFGEGSWLTVV.

V usage is TRBV5-5 and J usage is TRBJ2-5; possibly TRBD2 for D (6 bases). Germline CDR1 is SGHKS and CDR2 is YYEKEE (reference sequence). Trimming took 2 bases from V and 2 from J, leaving 7 bases between them. This CDR3 is 13 amino acids long. The CDR3 loop reads CASSFAGQETQYF. The CDR3 DNA reads as TGTGCCAGCAGCTTCGCGGGACAAGAGACCCAGTACTTC.

This clone has a handful of counts. The chain is built from TRBV6-5 and TRBJ2-2; TRBD1 matches at 7 bases. Germline CDR1 reads MNHEY; CDR2 reads SVGAGI. The CDR3 sequence is 15 residues long. Trimming removed 6 bases from V and 4 bases from J; junction bases left unmatched: 8. The CDR3: CASSPGQLGTGELFF. The CDR3 DNA is TGTGCCAGCAGCCCGGGACAGCTGGGCACCGGGGAGCTGTTTTTT.

The chain carries TRBV7-9 and TRBJ2-3; TRBD2 aligns across 11 bases. J was trimmed by 2 bases and V by 5 bases; bases with no gene match: 3. CDR1 and CDR2 from the germline V gene are SEHNR and FQNEAQ (reference sequence). The CDR3 totals 15 residues. CDR3 amino acids: CASSLGLAATDTQYF. The CDR3 coding sequence is TGTGCCAGCAGCCTGGGACTAGCGGCCACAGATACGCAGTATTTT.

The table lists this clone with a few counts. The rearrangement joins TRBV7-9 to TRBJ1-1, with TRBD1 matching 7 bases. The CDR3 has 15 residues. Germline V lookup: CDR1 SEHNR, CDR2 FQNEAQ (reference sequence). The V gene end was trimmed by 5 bases and the J gene end by 1 base; junction bases not matched to a gene: 7. The DNA of the CDR3 is TGTGCCAGCAGCCCAACAACAGGGGCGAACACTGAAGCTTTCTTT. This gives the protein CASSPTTGANTEAFF. The full variable domain, completed using reference TRBV7-9 and TRBJ1-1, is DTGVSQNPRHKITKRGQNVTFRCDPISEHNRLYWYRQTLGQGPEFLTYFQNEAQLEKSRLLSDRFSAERPKGSFSTLEIQRTEQGDSAMYLCASSPTTGANTEAFFGQGTRLTVV.